Shown below are 26 T cell receptor beta chains from a single sample sequenced in a study of post-analysis software for immune sequencing data. General study findings and limits: Roughly five TRBV segments, including TRBV5-6, TRBV5-1 and TRBV20-1, were more frequent in patients than controls.

Sequencing libraries made from TCR beta cDNA carried unique molecular identifiers. One entry per CDR3 protein results from TCRdb running MiXCR on the PCR reads. The table lists around 250,000 distinct CDR3 sequences, about 38% of them singletons. Antigen specificity for these receptors is unknown. Sequencing used blood. All receptors come from a girl aged 10 to 17 with multiple sclerosis.

The V and J genes are TRBV6-7 and TRBJ2-1, with 9 bases that match TRBD2. Being an ORF, TRBV6-7 has a function that is uncertain. There are 19 residues in the CDR3. Trimming took 2 bases from V and 3 from J; bases not matched to a gene: 14. CDR3 DNA: TGTGCCAGCAGTTACCTCGCCCGAATTAGCGGGAGTAGCTACAATGAGCAGTTCTTC. This sequence encodes CASSYLARISGSSYNEQFF.

On this clonotype: This may arise from a read error, as a much more abundant clone is one base away. The J gene is TRBJ2-1, the V gene TRBV7-8, with 10 nucleotides matching TRBD2. Germline CDR1 reads SGHVS; CDR2 reads FQNEAQ. The CDR3 sequence is 16 residues long. In nucleotides, the CDR3 is TGTGCCAGCAGCTTAGAGCGCCTAGCGGGAGAAAATGGGCAGTTCTTC. Its protein product is CASSLERLAGENGQFF.

This clonotype was seen more than once but under ten times. Sequence at one end of the junction differs from germline and may be a read error. The gene calls are TRBV7-3 and TRBJ2-1; perhaps D is TRBD1 or TRBD2 (5 bases each). Germline V CDR1 and CDR2: SGHTA, FQGTGA. CDR3 size: 15 residues. CDR3 sequence reads: CASSFRGPLTDEQFF. The DNA for the CDR3 is TGTGCCAGTAGCTTCCGGGGCCCACTGACCGATGAGCAGTTCTTC.

This clonotype was seen more than once but under ten times. This sequence joins TRBV28 and TRBJ2-3; TRBD2 aligns across 11 bases. J gave up 2 bases and V 8 bases, and 9 bases lay outside the gene matches. Germline-derived CDR1 and CDR2 are MDHEN and SYDVKM. This CDR3 has 16 residues. The CDR3 loop is CASLHSGGAVTDTQYF. In DNA, the CDR3 is TGTGCCAGCCTACATAGCGGGGGGGCCGTCACAGATACGCAGTATTTT.

This clonotype was found many times. The V gene is TRBV3-1, the J gene TRBJ2-1, with D possibly being TRBD2 (6 bases). Germline V lookup: CDR1 LGHDT, CDR2 YNNKEL (reference sequence). This CDR3 region has 13 residues. V was trimmed by 5 bases and J by 15 bases, leaving 20 bases between them. The CDR3 reads CASSRDSLSDRFF. The DNA for the CDR3 is TGTGCCAGCAGCAGGGACTCCCTTAGCGACCGGTTCTTC.

For this clonotype: One base away lies a much larger clone, so this may be a sequencing read error. V usage is TRBV9 and J usage is TRBJ2-7; TRBD2 is a possible D gene (6 bases). The germline V gene has CDR1 SGDLS and CDR2 YYNGEE. The V gene lost 0 bases and the J gene lost 7 bases, with 14 bases spanning the gap. This CDR3 region has 14 residues. The CDR3 here is CASSVAAGINEQYF. The CDR3 DNA is TGTGCCAGCAGCGTAGCTGCGGGGATCAATGAGCAGTACTTC.

This clonotype was observed many times. The chain combines TRBV4-1 with TRBJ2-5; D remains ambiguous. The CDR3 loop spans 15 amino acids. CDR1 and CDR2 from the germline V gene are MGHRA and YSYEKL. V gave up 4 bases and J gave up 4 bases, with 16 bases separating them. The CDR3 region is CASSPTPGLGETQYF. CDR3 nucleotide sequence: TGCGCCAGCAGCCCTACTCCGGGTCTGGGAGAGACCCAGTACTTC.

The table lists this clonotype with many counts. This chain joins TRBV4-1 and TRBJ1-5; TRBD1 aligns across 10 bases. CDR1 and CDR2 from the germline V gene are MGHRA and YSYEKL. Trimming took 0 bases from V and 7 from J; bases not matched to a gene: 9. The CDR3 runs 17 residues. CDR3 sequence reads: CASSQDQWDRGGQPQHF. CDR3 bases: TGCGCCAGCAGCCAAGATCAATGGGACAGGGGCGGACAGCCCCAGCATTTT.

This clonotype came up many times. The chain recombines TRBV15 with TRBJ1-2, with D maybe TRBD1 (5 bases). This CDR3 region has 14 residues. Germline CDR1 is LNHNV and CDR2 is YYDKDF (reference sequence). Trimming cost V 5 bases and J 8 bases, with 18 bases left between them. DNA for the CDR3: TGTGCCACCAGCTTCCCTGACCCAGGGAGCGGCTACACCTTC. This encodes CATSFPDPGSGYTF.

In its sample, this clonotype was seen once. This could be a read error, since a much larger clone is one nucleotide away. The chain is built from TRBV9 and TRBJ2-6; TRBD2 matches 12 bases. Trimming took 2 bases from V and 3 from J; bases not matched to a gene: 6. This CDR3 is built from 18 residues. Looked up from germline, CDR1 is SGDLS and CDR2 is YYNGEE. The CDR3 DNA sequence: TGTGCCAGCAGCGTGCCCCTAGCGGGAGGGCATGGGGCCAACGTCCTGACTTTC. This sequence encodes CASSVPLAGGHGANVLTF. The full variable domain, rest sourced from reference TRBV9 and TRBJ2-6, is DSGVTQTPKHLITATGQRVTLRCSPRSGDLSVYWYQQSLDQGLQFLIQYYNGEERAKGNILERFSAQQFPDLHSELNLSSLELGDSALYFCASSVPLAGGHGANVLTFGAGSRLTVL.

This clonotype was counted a few times. A much larger clone sits a single nucleotide away, making a read error possible. V gene TRBV25-1 combines with J gene TRBJ2-3, with 8 bases lining up with TRBD2. The CDR3 has 15 residues. The germline V gene has CDR1 MGHDK and CDR2 SYGVNS. The V segment lost 6 bases and the J segment 3 bases; nucleotides outside the gene matches: 8. CDR3 in DNA: TGTGCCAGCAGCCCCAGAGGCGGGAGGACAGATACGCAGTATTTT. It translates to CASSPRGGRTDTQYF.

This clonotype was observed a handful of times. The V gene is TRBV12-3 or TRBV12-4, the J gene TRBJ1-4, with a possible D match to TRBD1 (6 bases). Trimming took 5 bases from V and 5 from J, leaving 15 bases between them. The CDR3 spans 15 residues. CDR3 bases: TGTGCCAGCAGTGTGGATGGGGGGGCGAATGAAAAACTGTTTTTT. Its protein product is CASSVDGGANEKLFF.

The gene calls are TRBV7-9 and TRBJ1-4; D gene ambiguous. Germline values: CDR1 SEHNR, CDR2 FQNEAQ (reference sequence). Trimming cost V 1 base and J 6 bases, with 12 bases left between them. The CDR3 spans 15 residues. The CDR3 protein is CASSLDPWFDEKLFF. The CDR3 nucleotides read TGTGCCAGCAGCTTAGATCCGTGGTTCGATGAAAAACTGTTTTTT.

This clonotype showed up just once. The chain combines TRBV6-5 with TRBJ2-3, with D uncertain. The CDR3 runs to 15 residues. Germline V gene data show CDR1 as MNHEY and CDR2 as SVGAGI. V shed 5 bases and J shed 4 bases, with 16 bases lying between them. The CDR3 DNA reads TGTGCCAGCAGTCTCGGTTTGACCATCGCAGATACGCAGTATTTT. This translates into CASSLGLTIADTQYF.

The V gene is TRBV21-1, the J gene TRBJ1-2. TRBV21-1 is a pseudogene. CDR3 length: 11 residues. The CDR3: CASSLPYGYTF. Here the CDR3 DNA reads TGTGCCAGCAGCTTGCCGTATGGCTACACCTTC.

This clonotype was recorded many times. The CDR3 DNA is TGTGCCGTCGGGACACTCAGGGACACTGAAGCTTTCTTT. It yields the protein CAVGTLRDTEAFF. This chain joins TRBV10-3 and TRBJ1-1; maybe TRBD1 (6 bases). Germline V gene sequence: CDR1 ENHRY, CDR2 SYGVKD. V was pared by 11 bases and J by 3 bases, with 16 bases between. CDR3 size: 13 residues.

The rearrangement uses TRBV5-1 and TRBJ2-7; the D gene is possibly TRBD1 (5 bases). Germline V gene sequence: CDR1 SGHRS, CDR2 YFSETQ. V gave up 0 bases and J gave up 0 bases, with 10 bases separating them. The CDR3 loop spans 15 amino acids. This chain's CDR3 is CASSLDPGISYEQYF. As DNA, the CDR3 is TGCGCCAGCAGCTTGGATCCAGGGATCTCCTACGAGCAGTACTTC. Supplemented by reference TRBV5-1 and TRBJ2-7, the full variable domain reads KAGVTQTPRYLIKTRGQQVTLSCSPISGHRSVSWYQQTPGQGLQFLFEYFSETQRNKGNFPGRFSGRQFSNSRSEMNVSTLELGDSALYLCASSLDPGISYEQYFGPGTRLTVT.

With respect to this clonotype: A read error may explain this, as a much larger clone is one base away. The J gene is TRBJ1-1, the V gene TRBV29-1; 8 positions agree with TRBD1. In germline, CDR1 is SQVTM, CDR2 ANQGSEA. J gave up 7 bases and V 4 bases, and 11 bases lay outside the gene matches. This CDR3 is 14 amino acids long. CDR3 DNA: TGCAGCGTTGCGCGCAGGGGGCAATACATTGAAGCTTTCTTT. This gives the protein CSVARRGQYIEAFF.

About this clonotype: Given a much more abundant clone one base away, this may be a read error. The CDR3 does not end in the conserved phenylalanine or tryptophan, so this is likely a read error. The chain recombines TRBV7-6 with TRBJ2-3; 8 bases fit TRBD1. With V trimmed by 5 bases and J by 2 bases, 6 bases remained unmatched. The CDR3 consists of 15 residues. Per germline, CDR1 SGHVS and CDR2 FNYEAQ. The CDR3 sequence is CASSPDRVATDTQYL. CDR3 bases: TGTGCCAGCAGCCCGGACAGGGTGGCCACAGATACGCAGTATCTT.

This clonotype was picked up a small number of times. The rearrangement links TRBV30 to TRBJ1-1; 12 positions match TRBD1. With V trimmed by 4 bases and J by 11 bases, 11 bases remained unmatched. Germline CDR1 is GTSNPN and CDR2 is SVGIG (reference sequence). The CDR3 contains 14 residues. The DNA for the CDR3 is TGTGCCTGGATGGCGGGACAGGGGGCGCCGGATGCTTTCTTT. This translates into CAWMAGQGAPDAFF.

On this clonotype itself: An end of the junction differs from the germline gene, which may be a read error. For the CDR3, the DNA is TGTGCCAGCGGCCAAGATCCCCCAGATACGCAGTATTTT. Its protein product is CASGQDPPDTQYF. The genes are TRBV3-1 and TRBJ2-3, with D uncertain. Germline-derived CDR1 and CDR2 are LGHDT and YNNKEL (reference sequence). The CDR3 runs to 13 residues.

This clonotype has a handful of counts. V usage is TRBV6-5 and J usage is TRBJ1-1, with D unresolved. Looked up from germline, CDR1 is MNHEY and CDR2 is SVGAGI. This CDR3 spans 18 amino acids. Trimming took 0 bases from V and 5 from J, leaving 22 bases between them. In nucleotides, the CDR3 is TGTGCCAGCAGTTACTCGCTAGTCTTTATACTCCGCGGAACTGAAGCTTTCTTT. Translation gives CASSYSLVFILRGTEAFF.

This clonotype was found many times. The chain uses TRBV11-2 and TRBJ2-1; 8 bases fit TRBD2. J lost 2 bases, V lost 1 base, and 4 bases had no gene match. The length of the CDR3 is 16 residues. Per the germline V gene, CDR1 is SGHAT and CDR2 is FQNNGV. CDR3 nucleotides: TGTGCCAGCAGCTTAGTTCCGGGAGGGGCCTACAATGAGCAGTTCTTC. Protein product: CASSLVPGGAYNEQFF.

This clonotype was observed at least ten times. The chain joins TRBV3-1 to TRBJ2-6; D remains ambiguous. V shed 5 bases and J shed 0 bases, with 8 bases lying between them. The CDR3 is 15 amino acids. The germline V gene encodes CDR1 LGHDT and CDR2 YNNKEL (reference sequence). CDR3 sequence (DNA): TGTGCCAGCAGCAACGGCGACTCTGGGGCCAACGTCCTGACTTTC. Its protein product is CASSNGDSGANVLTF.

This clonotype came up many times. The rearrangement links TRBV12-3 or TRBV12-4 to TRBJ1-4; D is uncertain. This CDR3 has 14 residues. V shed 2 bases and J shed 5 bases, with 9 bases lying between them. DNA of the CDR3: TGTGCCAGCAGTTTACTCCCCCGAAATGAAAAACTGTTTTTT. As protein: CASSLLPRNEKLFF.

In its sample, this clonotype was seen a few times. A much larger clone lies one base from this, so it may be a read error. V is TRBV29-1 and J is TRBJ2-6; 15 positions agree with TRBD2. The CDR3 is 18 residues long. The germline gives CDR1 SQVTM, CDR2 ANQGSEA. DNA of the CDR3: TGCAGCGTTGGGGAAGGACTAGCGGGAGGGTCTGGGGCCAACGTCCGGACTTTC. This sequence encodes CSVGEGLAGGSGANVRTF.